Listed here are 9 T cell receptor beta chains from one sample, sequenced in a study of cytomegalovirus exposure and HLA in healthy donors. PCR was performed using 60 Vbeta and 13 Jbeta primers. TCRdb keeps only in-frame clones here, not all; method: immunoSEQ multiplex PCR. Here the sample table reports around 120,000 clones. The sequencing input was PBMCs. The receptors were gathered from a man in his fifties or sixties in good health and CMV-seronegative.

The rearrangement uses TRBV13 and TRBJ1-2; 7 bases align to TRBD1. CDR3 length equals 12 residues. Germline V CDR1 and CDR2: PRHDT, FYEKMQ (reference sequence). V trimming: 6 bases; J trimming: 8 bases; junction bases outside the gene matches: 6. CDR3 nucleotide sequence: TGTGCCAGCAGATTGCAGGGGGGCGGCTACACCTTC. Translation gives CASRLQGGGYTF.

V usage is TRBV28 and J usage is TRBJ2-7; TRBD1 matches at 7 bases. This CDR3 is built from 15 residues. Germline trimming cut 6 bases from V and 3 bases from J; bases unmatched to any gene: 11. Germline-derived CDR1 and CDR2 are MDHEN and SYDVKM. The CDR3 loop is CASSPGTGDRYEQYF. As DNA, the CDR3 is TGTGCCAGCAGCCCGGGAACAGGGGACCGCTACGAGCAGTACTTC.

The chain uses TRBV7-6 and TRBJ2-5; 7 bases agree with TRBD2. The J call may be faulty, since TRBJ2-7 better matches the DNA end. From germline, CDR1 is SGHVS and CDR2 FNYEAQ. CDR3 length: 14 amino acids. CDR3 bases: TGTGCCAGCAGCTTGCTAGCGGCCTCCTACGAGCAGTACTTC. Its translation: CASSLLAASYEQYF.

The chain links TRBV2 to TRBJ1-1, with TRBD1 matching 7 bases. The V and J ends lost 3 bases and 9 bases, in that order; junction bases with no gene match: 10. There are 14 residues in the CDR3. The germline V gene encodes CDR1 SNHLY and CDR2 FYNNEI. CDR3 region: CASSDRSRQGQAFF. DNA of the CDR3: TGTGCCAGCAGTGATCGGAGTCGACAGGGACAAGCTTTCTTT.

The chain has TRBV5-1 and TRBJ1-1; tentative D call: TRBD1 (5 bases). CDR1 and CDR2 (germline): SGHRS, YFSETQ. CDR3 size: 14 residues. Trimming took 4 bases from V and 4 from J, leaving 14 bases between them. This CDR3 reads CASSLLGGATEAFF. CDR3 DNA sequence: TGCGCCAGCAGCCTCCTTGGAGGGGCCACTGAAGCTTTCTTT.

The chain employs TRBV20-1 and TRBJ2-7; D not certain. Germline V lookup: CDR1 DFQATT, CDR2 SNEGSKA (reference sequence). CDR3 length: 11 residues. V was cut by 3 bases and J by 5 bases, with 8 bases left in between. In nucleotides, the CDR3 is TGCAGTGCTAGTTCCCGTGACGAGCAGTACTTC. Its translation is CSASSRDEQYF.

The chain is built from TRBV11-1 and TRBJ2-5; D not resolved. The CDR3 totals 12 residues. The germline gives CDR1 SGHAT, CDR2 FQDESV (reference sequence). Trimming took 1 base from V and 5 from J, leaving 5 bases between them. The CDR3 loop is CASSLVGETQYF. CDR3 nucleotides: TGTGCCAGCAGCTTAGTCGGGGAGACCCAGTACTTC.

The chain uses TRBV12-5 and TRBJ1-2, with 10 bases lining up with TRBD1. Per the germline V gene, CDR1 is LGHNT and CDR2 is FRNRAP. The CDR3 spans 19 residues. The V gene end was trimmed by 2 bases and the J gene end by 4 bases; junction bases not matched to a gene: 16. The CDR3 sequence: CASGLLLRDRGGDFYGYTF. The CDR3 DNA reads as TGTGCTAGTGGTTTGCTCCTCCGGGACAGGGGAGGTGATTTCTATGGCTACACCTTC.

The V gene is TRBV7-2, the J gene TRBJ1-3; 8 bases line up with TRBD1. The junction had 9 bases not matched to a gene; V was cut back by 2 bases and J by 3 bases. Germline CDR1 is SGHTA and CDR2 is FQGNSA. CDR3 length equals 17 residues. The CDR3, as DNA: TGTGCCAGCAGCTTAATTGGGGCAGGGGGCGGTGGAAACACCATATATTTT. Translating gives CASSLIGAGGGGNTIYF.